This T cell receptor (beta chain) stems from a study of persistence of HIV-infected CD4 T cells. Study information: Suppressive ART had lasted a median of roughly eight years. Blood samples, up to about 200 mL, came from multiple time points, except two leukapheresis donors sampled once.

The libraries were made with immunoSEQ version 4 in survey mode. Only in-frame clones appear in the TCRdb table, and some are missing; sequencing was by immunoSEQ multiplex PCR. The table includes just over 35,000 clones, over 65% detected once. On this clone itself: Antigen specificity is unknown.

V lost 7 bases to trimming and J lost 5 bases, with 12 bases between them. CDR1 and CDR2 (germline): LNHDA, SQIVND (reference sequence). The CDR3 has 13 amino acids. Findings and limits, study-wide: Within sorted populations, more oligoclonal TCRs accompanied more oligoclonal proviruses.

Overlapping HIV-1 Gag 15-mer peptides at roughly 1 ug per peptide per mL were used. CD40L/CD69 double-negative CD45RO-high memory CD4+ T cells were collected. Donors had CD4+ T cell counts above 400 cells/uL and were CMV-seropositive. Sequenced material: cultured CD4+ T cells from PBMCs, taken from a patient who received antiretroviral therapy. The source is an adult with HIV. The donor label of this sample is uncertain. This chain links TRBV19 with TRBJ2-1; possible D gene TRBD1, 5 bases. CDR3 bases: TGTGCCAGTATGGGGCGCCCGGACAATGAGCAGTTCTTC. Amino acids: CASMGRPDNEQFF.